These 30 T cell receptor beta chains were all obtained from the same sample, sequenced in a study of blood T cell repertoires in COVID-19 (dated by TCRdb to about 2020). The protocol used for the library was the immunoSEQ multiplex PCR assay. As stored in TCRdb, this immuneACCESS dataset retains in-frame rearrangements with V and J assigned. A fraction of the clones does not appear; measured against another copy, unresolved V genes explain less than half of the discrepancy, and the remainder lacks a known reason. The sample table contains about 110,000 clones; only one count was recorded for around 81% of them. Approximately 4% of the sample comes from the top ten. Sequenced material: peripheral blood. All receptors derive from a woman in her 70s with acute or convalescent COVID-19.

The rearrangement joins TRBV27 to TRBJ2-3; TRBD1 is a possible D gene (5 bases). The germline V gene has CDR1 MNHEY and CDR2 SMNVEV (reference sequence). This CDR3 spans 13 amino acids. The ends were cut back, 4 bases at V and 3 bases at J, with 8 bases in the middle. For the CDR3, the DNA is TGTGCCAGCAGTTCAGGGTGGACAGATACGCAGTATTTT. Protein product: CASSSGWTDTQYF.

CDR3 bases: TGTGCCAGTAGTTACTCAAACAGCTTCAACACTGAAGCTTTCTTT. Amino acid sequence: CASSYSNSFNTEAFF. The rearrangement uses TRBV19 and TRBJ1-1, with no clear D. The germline V gene has CDR1 LNHDA and CDR2 SQIVND (reference sequence). The CDR3 is 15 amino acids. V lost 5 bases and J lost 2, with 15 bases in between. Full variable domain (rest looked up from reference TRBV19 and TRBJ1-1): DGGITQSPKYLFRKEGQNVTLSCEQNLNHDAMYWYRQDPGQGLRLIYYSQIVNDFQKGDIAEGYSVSREKKESFPLTVTSAQKNPTAFYLCASSYSNSFNTEAFFGQGTRLTVV.

The rearrangement uses TRBV5-1 and TRBJ2-6; 7 bases are shared with TRBD1. The CDR3 sequence is 18 residues long. Germline CDR1 and CDR2: SGHRS and YFSETQ. After removal of 1 base from V and 2 bases from J, the junction contained 9 bases not matched to a gene. This chain's CDR3 is CASSLSRGQVTGANVLTF. DNA of the CDR3: TGCGCCAGCAGCTTGAGCCGCGGACAGGTAACTGGGGCCAACGTCCTGACTTTC.

This rearrangement joins TRBV3-1 (or the pseudogene TRBV3-2) to TRBJ2-5; possibly TRBD2 for D (6 bases). Trimming removed 0 bases at V and 2 bases at J, with 16 bases between. Germline V lookup: CDR1 LGHDT, CDR2 YNNKEL (reference sequence). This CDR3 has 17 residues. The DNA for the CDR3 is TGTGCCAGCAGCCAAGATCATTGGGGGGTAAGACAAGAGACCCAGTACTTC. Translation gives CASSQDHWGVRQETQYF.

Only one count was recorded for this clone. The chain's CDR3 is CASSPGETNEKLFF. The CDR3 coding sequence is TGCGCCAGCAGCCCCGGGGAGACGAATGAAAAACTGTTTTTT. The gene calls are TRBV5-1 and TRBJ1-4; D is ambiguous. V was trimmed by 4 bases and J by 5 bases, leaving 12 bases between them. Germline-derived CDR1 and CDR2 are SGHRS and YFSETQ. The length of the CDR3 is 14 residues.

The V call is TRBV5-8, the J call TRBJ1-2; 9 bases match TRBD1. The CDR3 runs to 14 residues. From germline, CDR1 is SGHTS and CDR2 YDEGEE. V lost 6 bases and J lost 3; bases outside the gene matches: 6. For the CDR3, the DNA is TGTGCCAGCACCCCGAGGGACAGGGACTATGGCTACACCTTC. Translated: CASTPRDRDYGYTF. Based on the CDR3 plus reference TRBV5-8 and TRBJ1-2, the full variable domain is EAGVTQSPTHLIKTRGQQATLRCSPISGHTSVYWYQQALGLGLQFLLWYDEGEERNRGNFPPRFSGRQFPNYSSELNVNALELEDSALYLCASTPRDRDYGYTFGSGTRLTVV.

The chain combines TRBV7-6 with TRBJ1-2, with TRBD1 identical over 9 bases. V dropped 5 bases and J dropped 5; count of bases not matched to a gene: 9. CDR3 size: 15 residues. The germline V gene encodes CDR1 SGHVS and CDR2 FNYEAQ. Here the CDR3 reads CASSIGGTGQYGYTF. The CDR3 bases are TGTGCCAGCAGCATCGGGGGGACAGGGCAGTATGGCTACACCTTC.

This clone was picked up a small number of times. V is TRBV3-1 (or the pseudogene TRBV3-2) and J is TRBJ1-2; no clear D. Germline assignment: CDR1 LGHDT and CDR2 YNNKEL (reference sequence). Trimming took off 4 bases at V and 3 bases at J, with 15 bases between the two ends. The CDR3 consists of 15 residues. In DNA form, the CDR3 reads TGTGCCAGCAGCCCGAGGGAAGTAGGTTACTATGGCTACACCTTC. Protein sequence: CASSPREVGYYGYTF.

The chain recombines TRBV28 with TRBJ1-1, with 8 positions matching TRBD1. CDR1 MDHEN and CDR2 SYDVKM come from the germline V gene. The CDR3 is 16 residues long. Trimming at V came to 6 bases and at J to 4 bases, leaving 13 bases not matched to a gene. Here the CDR3 DNA reads TGTGCCAGCAGGCCTTTCCCCGGGACAGGTATCACTGAAGCTTTCTTT. Amino acids: CASRPFPGTGITEAFF.

CDR3: CASTKRRTGGTEAFF. The CDR3 DNA reads TGTGCCAGCACCAAAAGGAGGACAGGCGGGACTGAAGCTTTCTTT. The J gene is TRBJ1-1, the V gene TRBV7-2; 7 bases match TRBD1. The junction had 13 bases not matched to a gene; V was cut back by 7 bases and J by 5 bases. In germline, CDR1 is SGHTA, CDR2 FQGNSA. The CDR3 is 15 amino acids.

This sequence joins TRBV5-5 and TRBJ1-3, with D perhaps matching TRBD1 (5 bases). V was shortened by 0 bases and J by 0 bases, with 13 bases between the two germline ends. This CDR3 contains 17 residues. CDR1 is SGHKS and CDR2 is YYEKEE in the germline V gene (reference sequence). The CDR3 nucleotides are TGTGCCAGCAGCTTGGGAGCAGGGATTTTCTCTGGAAACACCATATATTTT. This sequence encodes CASSLGAGIFSGNTIYF.

V usage is TRBV11-3 and J usage is TRBJ2-1; 7 nucleotides line up with TRBD2. Germline lookup yields CDR1 SGHNT and CDR2 YENEEA. The CDR3 extends over 15 amino acids. Germline trimming cut 5 bases from V and 0 bases from J; bases unmatched to any gene: 4. The CDR3 sequence is CASSRGSGSYNEQFF. CDR3 bases: TGTGCCAGCAGCCGCGGGAGTGGCTCCTACAATGAGCAGTTCTTC.

The chain carries TRBV21-1 and TRBJ1-2; the table's D gene call, TRBD1, was not cross checked with the DNA. TRBV21-1 is described as a pseudogene. The CDR3 extends over 15 amino acids. The CDR3 DNA sequence: TGTGCCAGCAGCAAAGGAACAGGCACATCCTATGGCTACACCTTC. This translates into CASSKGTGTSYGYTF.

The chain carries TRBV3-1 (or the pseudogene TRBV3-2) and TRBJ1-2, with TRBD1 as a possible D gene (5 bases). This CDR3 comprises 12 residues. Germline values: CDR1 LGHDT, CDR2 YNNKEL (reference sequence). V lost 2 bases and J lost 13, with 14 bases in between. This CDR3 reads CASSQSGDLITF. The CDR3, as DNA: TGTGCCAGCAGCCAAAGTGGGGACTTGATCACCTTC.

The chain couples TRBV4-3 to TRBJ1-1; D call uncertain. The CDR3 is 16 amino acids. Germline V gene sequence: CDR1 LGHNA, CDR2 YSLEER. Deletions cut 0 bases from V and 0 bases from J, with 11 bases between. The CDR3 spells CASSQELGRLNTEAFF. In DNA form, the CDR3 reads TGCGCCAGCAGCCAAGAACTAGGCAGATTGAACACTGAAGCTTTCTTT.

The J gene is TRBJ2-3, the V gene TRBV19; 8 positions agree with TRBD2. CDR3 length equals 13 residues. CDR1 and CDR2 from the germline V gene are LNHDA and SQIVND (reference sequence). With 3 bases clipped from V and 5 bases from J, the junction kept 1 base outside the gene matches. The CDR3 region has the DNA TGTGCCAGTAGTATCCTAGCGGGAGATACGCAGTATTTT. Translated, it gives CASSILAGDTQYF.

The chain is built from TRBV7-6 and TRBJ1-1; 8 bases map to TRBD1. Per the germline V gene, CDR1 is SGHVS and CDR2 is FNYEAQ. J was trimmed by 3 bases and V by 5 bases; bases with no gene match: 5. CDR3 size: 14 residues. The CDR3 spells CASSPGQGHTEAFF. In DNA form, the CDR3 reads TGTGCCAGCAGCCCAGGACAGGGTCACACTGAAGCTTTCTTT. Drawing the rest from reference TRBV7-6 and TRBJ1-1, the complete variable domain is GAGVSQSPRYKVTKRGQDVALRCDPISGHVSLYWYRQALGQGPEFLTYFNYEAQQDKSGLPNDRFSAERPEGSISTLTIQRTEQRDSAMYRCASSPGQGHTEAFFGQGTRLTVV.

V is TRBV28 and J is TRBJ2-3; TRBD1 matches at 7 bases. The CDR3 runs 15 residues. Germline trimming cut 5 bases from V and 3 bases from J; bases unmatched to any gene: 8. Germline loops: CDR1 MDHEN, CDR2 SYDVKM. The CDR3: CASSTTGTATDTQYF. CDR3 DNA: TGTGCCAGCAGTACGACCGGGACAGCGACAGATACGCAGTATTTT.

The chain couples TRBV11-2 to TRBJ2-7, with 7 positions matching TRBD2. CDR3 size: 15 residues. The J segment lost 0 bases and the V segment lost 2 bases, leaving 4 bases of the junction unmatched. The germline V gene encodes CDR1 SGHAT and CDR2 FQNNGV. This CDR3 is CASSLIGGSSYEQYV. CDR3 sequence (DNA): TGTGCCAGCAGCTTAATCGGGGGGAGCTCCTACGAGCAGTACGTC.

The chain is built from TRBV11-2 and TRBJ2-7; the match to TRBD2 covers 11 bases. Germline CDR1 SGHAT, CDR2 FQNNGV. Unmatched junction bases numbered 6, after V lost 4 bases and J lost 7 bases. This CDR3 has 14 amino acids. The DNA of the CDR3 is TGTGCCAGCAGCTCTACTAGCGGGAGTTTTGAGCAGTACTTC. This gives the protein CASSSTSGSFEQYF.

The chain combines TRBV5-8 with TRBJ1-1; the D is unclear. The CDR3 spans 15 residues. The V gene's germline CDR1 is SGHTS and CDR2 YDEGEE. Trimming took off 3 bases at V and 1 base at J, with 13 bases between the two ends. The CDR3 nucleotides read TGTGCCAGCAGCTCGGGCCCTCGGGGGAACACTGAAGCTTTCTTT. Amino acids: CASSSGPRGNTEAFF.

The gene calls are TRBV7-2 and TRBJ1-3; D is perhaps TRBD1 (5 bases). V shed 0 bases and J shed 7 bases, with 13 bases lying between them. In germline, CDR1 is SGHTA, CDR2 FQGNSA. CDR3 size: 15 residues. This CDR3 reads CASSLAGGMRNTIYF. The DNA for the CDR3 is TGTGCCAGCAGCTTAGCGGGGGGGATGCGGAACACCATATATTTT.

V gene TRBV6-6 combines with J gene TRBJ2-7, with 7 nucleotides matching TRBD1. Germline V CDR1 and CDR2: MNHNY, SVGAGI (reference sequence). Trimming cost V 2 bases and J 3 bases; bases outside gene matches: 10. CDR3 length: 16 residues. In DNA, the CDR3 is TGTGCCAGCAGTTACGGGACAGCTTCGGAACTCTACGAGCAGTACTTC. The encoded protein is CASSYGTASELYEQYF.

This clone is a singleton in its sample. The rearrangement links TRBV7-3 to TRBJ2-5, with TRBD1 matching 8 bases. The CDR3 runs to 15 residues. J lost 5 bases, V lost 2 bases, and 7 bases had no gene match. The germline CDR1 and CDR2 sequences are SGHTA and FQGTGA. CDR3 sequence (DNA): TGTGCCAGCAGCTTAGGGCCAGGGGGCACTGAGACCCAGTACTTC. Its translation: CASSLGPGGTETQYF. Complete variable domain (other parts from reference TRBV7-3 and TRBJ2-5): GAGVSQTPSNKVTEKGKYVELRCDPISGHTALYWYRQSLGQGPEFLIYFQGTGAADDSGLPNDRFFAVRPEGSVSTLKIQRTERGDSAVYLCASSLGPGGTETQYFGPGTRLLVL.

The chain joins TRBV2 to TRBJ1-5, with D maybe TRBD1 (5 bases). V lost 3 bases, J lost 0 bases, and 21 bases lay in between. Germline V gives CDR1 SNHLY, CDR2 FYNNEI. CDR3 length equals 19 residues. Here the CDR3 reads CASSDSPYRKQNSNQPQHF. Written as DNA, the CDR3 is TGTGCCAGCAGTGATTCCCCGTACAGGAAGCAAAATAGCAATCAGCCCCAGCATTTT. Combining the CDR3 with reference TRBV2 and TRBJ1-5 gives the whole variable domain EPEVTQTPSHQVTQMGQEVILRCVPISNHLYFYWYRQILGQKVEFLVSFYNNEISEKSEIFDDQFSVERPDGSNFTLKIRSTKLEDSAMYFCASSDSPYRKQNSNQPQHFGDGTRLSIL.

The J gene is TRBJ2-1, the V gene TRBV7-3; 13 bases align to TRBD2. J gave up 7 bases and V 4 bases, and 4 bases lay outside the gene matches. Germline V gives CDR1 SGHTA, CDR2 FQGTGA. The CDR3 spans 15 residues. CDR3 sequence reads: CASSWGLAGWNEQFF. The CDR3, as DNA: TGTGCCAGCAGCTGGGGACTAGCGGGGTGGAATGAGCAGTTCTTC.

V is TRBV6-5 and J is TRBJ1-5; D might be TRBD1 (6 bases). CDR1 is MNHEY, CDR2 SVGAGI, per germline. The CDR3 contains 14 residues. V was trimmed by 6 bases and J by 2 bases, leaving 11 bases between them. The DNA for the CDR3 is TGTGCCAGCAGCTCCAGGGGTGGCAATCAGCCCCAGCATTTT. It codes for CASSSRGGNQPQHF.

This clone turned up a few times. The chain joins TRBV28 to TRBJ1-1; D remains ambiguous. Germline CDR1 is MDHEN and CDR2 is SYDVKM. Trimming cost V 5 bases and J 4 bases, with 14 bases left between them. CDR3 size: 14 residues. The CDR3 loop reads CASSKPGEVTEAFF. The CDR3 region has the DNA TGTGCCAGCAGTAAACCCGGGGAGGTCACTGAAGCTTTCTTT.

The chain has TRBV7-9 and TRBJ2-2, with D tentatively TRBD2 (6 bases). Germline V gene lookup returns CDR1 SEHNR and CDR2 FQNEAQ (reference sequence). The CDR3 length is 15 residues. Trimming left V 2 bases short and J 1 base short, with 8 bases between. DNA of the CDR3: TGTGCCAGCAGCTTATTGGGGGGGAACACCGGGGAGCTGTTTTTT. Its translation: CASSLLGGNTGELFF.

In DNA, the CDR3 is TGTGCCAGCAGCGGATCAGGGGACGGTCAGCCCCAGCATTTT. This codes for CASSGSGDGQPQHF. The genes are TRBV27 and TRBJ1-5; D might be TRBD1 (6 bases). The CDR3 is 14 residues long. Germline V gene data show CDR1 as MNHEY and CDR2 as SMNVEV (reference sequence). Trimming shortened V by 6 bases and J by 6 bases, and 15 bases separated the two germline ends.